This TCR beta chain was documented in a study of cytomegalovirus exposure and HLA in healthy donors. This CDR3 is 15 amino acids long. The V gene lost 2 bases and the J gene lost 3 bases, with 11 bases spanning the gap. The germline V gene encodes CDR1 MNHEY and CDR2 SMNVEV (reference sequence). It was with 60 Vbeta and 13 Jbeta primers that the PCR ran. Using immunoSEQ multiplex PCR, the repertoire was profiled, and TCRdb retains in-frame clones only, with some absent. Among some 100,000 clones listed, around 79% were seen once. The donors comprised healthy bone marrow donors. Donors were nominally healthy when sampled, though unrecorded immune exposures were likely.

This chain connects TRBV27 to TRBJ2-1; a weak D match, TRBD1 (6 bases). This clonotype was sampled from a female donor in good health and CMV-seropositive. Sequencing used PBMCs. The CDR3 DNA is TGTGCCAGCAGTTTAACGGCAGGGGACTACAATGAGCAGTTCTTC. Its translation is CASSLTAGDYNEQFF.